The text below deals with one T cell receptor (beta chain). The antigen is not known. UMIs and a universal primer site were added when TCR cDNA was made by 5'RACE template switching. TCRdb re-analysed the 5' RACE reads in MiXCR, keeping a single row per CDR3 protein. The repertoire has around 590,000 distinct CDR3 sequences, around 12% of them found once; the top ten carry 14% to 15%. This CDR3 has 15 amino acids. Germline CDR1 MNHEY, CDR2 SVGAGI. The ends lost 1 base at V and 9 bases at J; junction bases unmatched: 7. The data were obtained in a study of T cells after yellow fever vaccination. Study results and limitations: Most primary-vaccination clones reappeared after the booster (about 95% CD4, 75% to 90% CD8). Overall, a small share of clonotypes was seen in both CD4 and CD8 compartments.

V usage is TRBV6-5 and J usage is TRBJ2-1, with TRBD2 matching 9 bases. This sample comprised PBMCs, obtained on the day of the yellow fever booster vaccination. The TCR sequence derives from a man aged 25-45 years who received the YFV17D yellow fever vaccine. The CDR3 nucleotides read TGTGCCAGCAGTTACTACGGGCTAGCGGGAAGTGAGCAGTTCTTC. Protein sequence: CASSYYGLAGSEQFF.